These 21 T cell receptor beta chains came from one sample sequenced in a study of blood T cell repertoires in COVID-19. Repertoires were generated with immunoSEQ multiplex PCR, while TCRdb's copy carries only in-frame clones and drops some. The sample lists fewer than 300,000 clones, around 78% occurring once. Sequencing was done on a sample of peripheral blood. The origin of the receptors is a woman in her 70s with active or convalescent COVID-19.

This rearrangement joins TRBV7-8 to TRBJ2-7; 9 bases agree with TRBD2. The CDR3 runs 15 residues. Trimming cost V 4 bases and J 2 bases; bases outside gene matches: 6. CDR1 is SGHVS and CDR2 is FQNEAQ in the germline V gene. CDR3: CASSWSSGTTYEQYF. The CDR3 bases are TGTGCCAGCAGCTGGTCTAGCGGGACGACCTACGAGCAGTACTTC.

This clone has just one count. This rearrangement joins TRBV7-2 to TRBJ2-2; D call uncertain. The V end lost 5 bases, the J end lost 3 bases, and 7 bases lay between the germline ends. Germline CDR1 SGHTA, CDR2 FQGNSA. The CDR3 is 13 residues long. In DNA form, the CDR3 reads TGTGCCAGCAGCCCTCAGGACACCGGGGAGCTGTTTTTT. This gives the protein CASSPQDTGELFF.

A single count supports this clone. The chain links TRBV6-1 to TRBJ1-6; TRBD1 aligns across 9 bases. The V segment lost 8 bases and the J segment 8 bases; nucleotides outside the gene matches: 7. This CDR3 region has 14 residues. Germline V gene data show CDR1 as MNHNS and CDR2 as SASEGT. CDR3 coding DNA: TGTGCCAGCGCATGGACAGGGGAAGATTCACCCCTCCACTTT. It encodes CASAWTGEDSPLHF.

The chain has TRBV5-4 and TRBJ1-6; no reliable D call. The CDR3 consists of 14 residues. Germline lookup yields CDR1 SGHNT and CDR2 YYREEE (reference sequence). The V end was cut by 3 bases, the J end by 10 bases, with 14 bases between. Written as DNA, the CDR3 is TGTGCCAGCAGCTCGGGGAGTGGCAGATCACCCCTCCACTTT. Residues: CASSSGSGRSPLHF.

This clone was seen a few times. V usage is TRBV5-4 and J usage is TRBJ1-5, with D possibly TRBD1 on 5 matching bases. Per germline, CDR1 SGHNT and CDR2 YYREEE (reference sequence). CDR3 length: 17 residues. V dropped 1 base and J dropped 7 bases, with 21 bases sitting between them. The CDR3 sequence is CASSLSPTGEGEQPQHF. In DNA, the CDR3 is TGTGCCAGCAGCTTGTCCCCGACGGGGGAGGGAGAGCAGCCCCAGCATTTT.

This chain connects TRBV27 to TRBJ1-1; D may be TRBD1 (6 bases). The V end lost 1 base, the J end lost 8 bases, and 11 bases lay between the germline ends. The CDR3 is made up of 13 amino acids. CDR1 is MNHEY, CDR2 SMNVEV, per germline (reference sequence). CDR3 sequence reads: CASSLFGTGEAFF. The CDR3 nucleotides are TGTGCCAGCAGTTTATTCGGTACAGGGGAAGCTTTCTTT.

This clone was counted between two and nine times. The chain carries TRBV4-3 and TRBJ1-2; 9 bases map to TRBD1. The V gene's germline CDR1 is LGHNA and CDR2 YSLEER. The V and J ends lost 0 bases and 7 bases, in that order; junction bases with no gene match: 6. This CDR3 contains 15 residues. The CDR3 nucleotides read TGCGCCAGCAGCCAAGATCGGGACAGGGTTGCTGGCTACACCTTC. Protein: CASSQDRDRVAGYTF.

This chain links TRBV7-8 with TRBJ1-1, with 8 bases matching TRBD1. J was trimmed by 4 bases and V by 4 bases; bases with no gene match: 8. The CDR3 has 15 amino acids. The germline CDR1 and CDR2 sequences are SGHVS and FQNEAQ. CDR3 sequence (DNA): TGTGCCAGCAGCTCGAGCAGGGGGCAGGGCACTGAAGCTTTCTTT. It specifies CASSSSRGQGTEAFF.

The CDR3 region is CASSPPLAGGPSTGELFF. Written as DNA, the CDR3 is TGTGCCAGCAGTCCTCCACTAGCGGGAGGGCCTAGCACCGGGGAGCTGTTTTTT. The chain uses TRBV2 and TRBJ2-2, with 13 positions matching TRBD2. The CDR3 is made up of 18 amino acids. With V trimmed by 5 bases and J by 4 bases, 10 bases remained unmatched. The germline V gene has CDR1 SNHLY and CDR2 FYNNEI.

The genes are TRBV5-1 and TRBJ1-1; no clear D gene. The CDR3 is 13 amino acids. CDR1 and CDR2 from the germline V gene are SGHRS and YFSETQ. Trimming shortened V by 4 bases and J by 0 bases, and 7 bases separated the two germline ends. The CDR3 DNA follows: TGCGCCAGCAGCAGGACTTTGAACACTGAAGCTTTCTTT. It translates to CASSRTLNTEAFF.

As DNA, the CDR3 is TGCAGCGTTGGAGGCAGGGGGCAAGATACGCAGTATTTT. It is translated as CSVGGRGQDTQYF. The rearrangement uses TRBV29-1 and TRBJ2-3, with 8 bases lining up with TRBD1. The V and J ends lost 4 bases and 5 bases, in that order; junction bases with no gene match: 5. The CDR3 contains 13 residues. The germline CDR1 and CDR2 sequences are SQVTM and ANQGSEA.

The chain couples TRBV6-5 to TRBJ1-5, with TRBD1 matching 7 bases. The CDR3 totals 14 residues. Germline V gene lookup returns CDR1 MNHEY and CDR2 SVGAGI. Germline trimming cut 7 bases from V and 4 bases from J; bases unmatched to any gene: 7. CDR3 region: CASTGTVGNQPQHF. The CDR3 nucleotides read TGTGCCAGCACCGGGACAGTCGGGAATCAGCCCCAGCATTTT.

The J gene is TRBJ2-7, the V gene TRBV28; D is uncertain. V was cut by 7 bases and J by 1 base, with 5 bases left in between. This CDR3 is 11 amino acids long. CDR1 and CDR2 (germline): MDHEN, SYDVKM. CDR3 DNA: TGTGCCAGCACCCAATCCTACGAGCAGTACTTC. It encodes CASTQSYEQYF.

V usage is TRBV28 and J usage is TRBJ1-1, with a tentative D call TRBD1 (6 bases). The CDR3 is 14 residues long. Germline CDR1 and CDR2: MDHEN and SYDVKM. The germline V and J ends were trimmed by 8 bases and 5 bases, with 18 bases remaining between them. CDR3 sequence: CASLISPGDTEAFF. The CDR3, as DNA: TGTGCCAGCCTTATCAGTCCAGGGGATACTGAAGCTTTCTTT.

The chain uses TRBV6-6 and TRBJ1-1; no firm D call. The V end lost 4 bases, the J end lost 3 bases, and 12 bases lay between the germline ends. The CDR3 runs to 14 residues. CDR1 MNHNY and CDR2 SVGAGI come from the germline V gene (reference sequence). In DNA, the CDR3 is TGTGCCAGCAGTTCTGGCCACGGGGACACTGAAGCTTTCTTT. It translates to CASSSGHGDTEAFF.

The chain links TRBV6-5 to TRBJ1-4; TRBD1 matches at 10 bases. This CDR3 region has 14 residues. Unmatched junction bases numbered 4, after V lost 5 bases and J lost 7 bases. Germline V gene data show CDR1 as MNHEY and CDR2 as SVGAGI. In DNA, the CDR3 is TGTGCCAGCAGTATGGGACAGGGGTTTGAAAAACTGTTTTTT. Protein: CASSMGQGFEKLFF.

J is TRBJ1-1 and V is TRBV18; TRBD1 matches at 8 bases. V trimming: 2 bases; J trimming: 0 bases; junction bases outside the gene matches: 5. Germline lookup yields CDR1 KGHSH and CDR2 LQKENI. The CDR3 has 16 residues. The CDR3: CASSPTGGAMNTEAFF. In nucleotides, the CDR3 is TGTGCCAGCTCACCAACAGGGGGGGCAATGAACACTGAAGCTTTCTTT.

A few counts support this clone. The rearrangement links TRBV10-3 to TRBJ1-3; 7 nucleotides align to TRBD1. The CDR3 runs 14 residues. J lost 0 bases, V lost 4 bases, and 0 bases had no gene match. The germline V gene has CDR1 ENHRY and CDR2 SYGVKD. The CDR3: CAISGQGSGNTIYF. The CDR3 DNA reads as TGTGCCATCAGTGGACAGGGCTCTGGAAACACCATATATTTT.

The chain links TRBV5-8 to TRBJ2-7; 8 nucleotides line up with TRBD1. The CDR3 has 13 residues. In germline, CDR1 is SGHTS, CDR2 YDEGEE. Trimming at V came to 3 bases and at J to 6 bases, leaving 5 bases not matched to a gene. This CDR3 reads CASSSDRGGEQYF. CDR3 nucleotides: TGTGCCAGCAGCTCAGACAGGGGTGGCGAGCAGTACTTC.

As DNA, the CDR3 is TGTGCCAGCAGCTTAGCAGGGGGTTACGAGCAGTACTTC. Its protein is CASSLAGGYEQYF. The chain is built from TRBV7-8 and TRBJ2-7, with D possibly being TRBD1 (6 bases). Germline loops: CDR1 SGHVS, CDR2 FQNEAQ. The CDR3 has 13 amino acids. The V and J ends lost 0 bases and 4 bases respectively, with 7 bases between them. Together with reference TRBV7-8 and TRBJ2-7, the CDR3 gives the full variable domain: GAGVSQSPRYKVAKRGQDVALRCDPISGHVSLFWYQQALGQGPEFLTYFQNEAQLDKSGLPSDRFFAERPEGSVSTLKIQRTQQEDSAVYLCASSLAGGYEQYFGPGTRLTVT.

The J gene is TRBJ2-5, the V gene TRBV5-8, with TRBD1 as a possible D gene (6 bases). CDR3 length: 15 residues. V was clipped by 4 bases and J by 2 bases, with 15 bases between them. CDR1 SGHTS and CDR2 YDEGEE come from the germline V gene. The CDR3 nucleotides are TGTGCCAGCAGCAGAATCGGACAGCTTCAAGAGACCCAGTACTTC. It is translated as CASSRIGQLQETQYF. The full variable domain, its missing parts supplied by reference TRBV5-8 and TRBJ2-5, is EAGVTQSPTHLIKTRGQQATLRCSPISGHTSVYWYQQALGLGLQFLLWYDEGEERNRGNFPPRFSGRQFPNYSSELNVNALELEDSALYLCASSRIGQLQETQYFGPGTRLLVL.